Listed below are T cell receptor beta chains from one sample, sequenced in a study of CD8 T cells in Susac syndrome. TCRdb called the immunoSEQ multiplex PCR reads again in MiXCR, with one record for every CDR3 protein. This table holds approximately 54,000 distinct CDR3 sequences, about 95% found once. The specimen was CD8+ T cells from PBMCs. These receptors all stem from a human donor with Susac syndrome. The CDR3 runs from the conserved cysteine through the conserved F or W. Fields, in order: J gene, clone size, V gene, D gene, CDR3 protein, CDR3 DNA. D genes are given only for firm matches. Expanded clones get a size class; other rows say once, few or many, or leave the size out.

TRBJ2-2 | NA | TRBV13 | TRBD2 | CASSLWTSGTGELFF | TGTGCCAGCAGCTTATGGACTAGCGGGACCGGGGAGCTGTTTTTT
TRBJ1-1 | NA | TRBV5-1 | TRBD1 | CASSLVPRDSMREAFF | TGCGCCAGCAGCTTGGTCCCTCGGGACAGTATGAGGGAAGCTTTCTTT
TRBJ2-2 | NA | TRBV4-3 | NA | CASSQHIQLPNTGELFF | TGCGCCAGCAGCCAACACATTCAGTTACCGAACACCGGGGAGCTGTTTTTT
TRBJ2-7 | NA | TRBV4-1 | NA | CASSYDRDISYEQYF | TGCGCCAGCAGTTACGATCGGGACATCTCCTACGAGCAGTACTTC
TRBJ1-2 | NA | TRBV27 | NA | CASSTGTGANYGYTF | TGTGCCAGCTCTACCGGGACGGGTGCTAACTATGGCTACACCTTC
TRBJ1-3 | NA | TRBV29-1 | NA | CSVGGDSGNTIYF | TGCAGCGTTGGAGGGGACTCTGGAAACACCATATATTTT
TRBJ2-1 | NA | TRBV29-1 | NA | CSGTKGSYNEQFF | TGCAGCGGTACGAAGGGGTCCTACAATGAGCAGTTCTTC
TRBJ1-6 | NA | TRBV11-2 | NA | CASSLDGSSNSPLHF | TGTGCCAGCAGCTTAGATGGCAGTAGTAATTCACCCCTCCACTTT
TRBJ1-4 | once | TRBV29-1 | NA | CSAFDGSLDGELFF | TGCAGCGCTTTTGACGGGTCCTTGGACGGGGAACTGTTTTTT
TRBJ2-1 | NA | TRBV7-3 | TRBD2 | CASGLAGSYNEQFF | TGTGCCAGCGGACTAGCCGGCTCCTACAATGAGCAGTTCTTC
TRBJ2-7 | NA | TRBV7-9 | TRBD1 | CASSSLWTGAREQYF | TGTGCCAGCAGCTCCCTCTGGACAGGGGCGCGGGAGCAGTACTTC
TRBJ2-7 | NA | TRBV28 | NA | CASSSRRRVPNEQYF | TGTGCCAGCAGTAGTAGGCGTAGGGTCCCCAACGAGCAGTACTTC
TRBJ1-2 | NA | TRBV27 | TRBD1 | CASRTRQGAHYGYTF | TGTGCCAGCAGAACCCGACAGGGGGCCCACTATGGCTACACCTTC
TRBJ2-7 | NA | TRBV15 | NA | CATSRETTTYEQYF | TGTGCCACCAGCAGAGAAACAACTACCTACGAGCAGTACTTC
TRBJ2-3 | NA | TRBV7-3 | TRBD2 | CASSLWLAGTSTDTQYF | TGTGCCAGCAGCTTGTGGCTAGCGGGGACTAGCACAGATACGCAGTATTTT
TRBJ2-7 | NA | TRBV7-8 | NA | CASSLGGRNEQYF | TGTGCCAGCAGCCTAGGCGGGCGGAACGAGCAGTACTTC
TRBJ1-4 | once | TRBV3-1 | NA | CASSQDMTNEKLFF | TGTGCCAGCAGCCAAGATATGACCAATGAAAAACTGTTTTTT
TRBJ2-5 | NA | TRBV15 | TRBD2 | CATSRERGLASMETQYF | TGTGCCACCAGCAGAGAAAGAGGACTAGCGAGTATGGAGACCCAGTACTTC
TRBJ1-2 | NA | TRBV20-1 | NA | CSASIPIANYGYTF | TGCAGTGCTAGCATCCCGATAGCTAACTATGGCTACACCTTC
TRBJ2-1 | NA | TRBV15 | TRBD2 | CATSRDRSSGGLGEQFF | TGTGCCACCAGCAGAGATAGGAGTAGCGGGGGGTTGGGTGAGCAGTTCTTC
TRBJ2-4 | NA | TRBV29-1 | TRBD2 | CSVDGGAQNIQYF | TGCAGCGTTGACGGGGGGGCCCAAAACATTCAGTACTTC
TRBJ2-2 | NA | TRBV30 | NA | CAWQNTGELFF | TGTGCCTGGCAGAACACCGGGGAGCTGTTTTTT
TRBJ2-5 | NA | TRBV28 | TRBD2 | CASSSYFGLAGGETQYF | TGTGCCAGCAGTTCCTACTTTGGACTAGCGGGGGGAGAGACCCAGTACTTC